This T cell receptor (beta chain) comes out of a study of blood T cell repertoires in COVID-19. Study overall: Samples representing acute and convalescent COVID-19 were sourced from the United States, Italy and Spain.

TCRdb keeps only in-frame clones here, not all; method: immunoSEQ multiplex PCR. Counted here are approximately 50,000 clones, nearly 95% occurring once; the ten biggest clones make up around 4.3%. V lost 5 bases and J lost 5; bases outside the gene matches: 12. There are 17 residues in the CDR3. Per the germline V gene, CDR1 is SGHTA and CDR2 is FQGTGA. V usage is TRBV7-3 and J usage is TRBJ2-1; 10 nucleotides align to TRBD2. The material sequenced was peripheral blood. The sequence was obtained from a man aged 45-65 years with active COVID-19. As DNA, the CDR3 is TGTGCCAGCAGCCGTCTAGCGGGGGCTCGAAATCACAATGAGCAGTTCTTC. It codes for CASSRLAGARNHNEQFF. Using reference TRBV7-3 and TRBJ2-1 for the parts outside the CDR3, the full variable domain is GAGVSQTPSNKVTEKGKYVELRCDPISGHTALYWYRQSLGQGPEFLIYFQGTGAADDSGLPNDRFFAVRPEGSVSTLKIQRTERGDSAVYLCASSRLAGARNHNEQFFGPGTRLTVL.